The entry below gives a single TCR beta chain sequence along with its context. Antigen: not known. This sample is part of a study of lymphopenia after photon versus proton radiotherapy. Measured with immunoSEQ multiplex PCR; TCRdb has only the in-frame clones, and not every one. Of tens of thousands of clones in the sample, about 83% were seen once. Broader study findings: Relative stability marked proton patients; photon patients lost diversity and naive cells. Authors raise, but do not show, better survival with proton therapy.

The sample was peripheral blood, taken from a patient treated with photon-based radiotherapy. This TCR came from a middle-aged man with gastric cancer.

The CDR3 DNA reads as TGTGCCAGCAGCTTAGGGGACGCCTCCTACAATGAGCAGTTCTTC. This gives the protein CASSLGDASYNEQFF. V is TRBV7-3 and J is TRBJ2-1; possibly TRBD1 or TRBD2 for D (5 bases each). CDR3 length equals 15 residues. Trimming pared 2 bases from V and 0 bases from J, leaving 8 bases between. Germline assignment: CDR1 SGHTA and CDR2 FQGTGA.